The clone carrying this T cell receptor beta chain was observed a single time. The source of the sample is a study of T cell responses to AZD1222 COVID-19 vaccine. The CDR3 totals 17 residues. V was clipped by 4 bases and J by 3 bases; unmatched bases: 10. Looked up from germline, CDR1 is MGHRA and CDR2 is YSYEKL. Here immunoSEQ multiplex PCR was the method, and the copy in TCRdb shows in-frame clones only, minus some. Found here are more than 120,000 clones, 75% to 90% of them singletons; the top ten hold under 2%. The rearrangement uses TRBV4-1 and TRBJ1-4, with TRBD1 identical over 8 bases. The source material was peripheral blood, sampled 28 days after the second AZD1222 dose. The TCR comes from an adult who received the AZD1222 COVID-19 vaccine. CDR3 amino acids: CASSPFIWTGPNEKLFF. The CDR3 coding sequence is TGCGCCAGCAGCCCTTTCATTTGGACAGGGCCTAATGAAAAACTGTTTTTT.